The sequence of this TCR beta chain was determined in a study of liver allograft versus peripheral blood T cells. Across the study: Recipients' peripheral blood served as the comparator for T cell receptor repertoires in transplanted livers.

Study-wide points: Within liver allografts, T cell receptor repertoires were reportedly different from those in peripheral blood.

With respect to this clonotype: Its antigen remains unknown.

Germline lookup yields CDR1 LGHDT and CDR2 YNNKEL (reference sequence). Trimming took off 0 bases at V and 1 base at J, with 15 bases between the two ends. The CDR3 covers 17 residues. TCRdb ran MiXCR on the reads and lists one entry per CDR3 protein. The sample holds 6,500 to 10,000 distinct CDR3 sequences; roughly a sixth are singletons and the top ten take roughly 4.4%. The receptor was derived from a human patient who had a liver transplant. Some T cells may be transferred from the graft donor. V usage is TRBV3-1 and J usage is TRBJ1-1; a weak D match, TRBD1 (6 bases). CDR3 nucleotide sequence: TGTGCCAGCAGCCAAGATCCACAGGGTTCAAGGAACACTGAAGCTTTCTTT. Its protein is CASSQDPQGSRNTEAFF. The full variable domain, with the rest looked up from reference TRBV3-1 and TRBJ1-1, is DTAVSQTPKYLVTQMGNDKSIKCEQNLGHDTMYWYKQDSKKFLKIMFSYNNKELIINETVPNRFSPKSPDKAHLNLHINSLELGDSAVYFCASSQDPQGSRNTEAFFGQGTRLTVV.